Shown below are 26 T cell receptor beta chains from a single sample sequenced in a study of shared clonotypes between healthy human individuals. Profiling relied on immunoSEQ multiplex PCR, and the TCRdb table lists in-frame clones only, not all of them. The sample includes around 1.6 million clones, approximately 98% seen only once; the top ten take roughly 0.45%. The specimen was naive CD4+ T cells sorted from blood. Stated subset: CD45RA+ positively selected. The receptors stem from a man aged 30 to 45 in good health.

The V gene is TRBV18, the J gene TRBJ2-3, with D uncertain. This CDR3 contains 15 residues. With 6 bases removed from V and 1 base from J, the gap between germline ends came to 14 bases. CDR1 and CDR2 (germline): KGHSH, LQKENI. The CDR3 region is CASSTTVGGTDTQYF. In DNA form, the CDR3 reads TGTGCCAGCTCTACCACGGTCGGAGGCACAGATACGCAGTATTTT. The full variable domain, with the rest looked up from reference TRBV18 and TRBJ2-3, is NAGVMQNPRHLVRRRGQEARLRCSPMKGHSHVYWYRQLPEEGLKFMVYLQKENIIDESGMPKERFSAEFPKEGPSILRIQQVVRGDSAAYFCASSTTVGGTDTQYFGPGTRLTVL.

V usage is TRBV10-1 and J usage is TRBJ2-1; no firm D call. In germline, CDR1 is WNHNN, CDR2 SYGVQD (reference sequence). Trimming took 2 bases from V and 4 from J, leaving 9 bases between them. The CDR3 covers 14 residues. The CDR3 protein is CASSEGTFYNEQFF. In DNA form, the CDR3 reads TGCGCCAGCAGTGAGGGCACCTTTTACAATGAGCAGTTCTTC.

The genes are TRBV7-7 and TRBJ2-1, with D possibly being TRBD1 (5 bases). The CDR3 covers 15 residues. V dropped 3 bases and J dropped 8 bases, with 17 bases sitting between them. Germline assignment: CDR1 SSHAT and CDR2 FNYEAQ (reference sequence). CDR3 nucleotide sequence: TGTGCCAGCAGCTTGATTACAGGCCCGTCGGATGAGCAGTTCTTC. Protein sequence: CASSLITGPSDEQFF.

The chain couples TRBV28 to TRBJ2-7; D remains ambiguous. The V end lost 5 bases, the J end lost 2 bases, and 16 bases lay between the germline ends. The CDR3 is 15 residues long. Per germline, CDR1 MDHEN and CDR2 SYDVKM. The CDR3 loop reads CASSQTLTVPYEQYF. For the CDR3, the DNA is TGTGCCAGCAGTCAAACCCTGACCGTCCCCTACGAGCAGTACTTC.

The chain recombines TRBV4-1 with TRBJ1-1; D might be TRBD1 (6 bases). V lost 3 bases and J lost 0, with 11 bases in between. The length of the CDR3 is 15 residues. CDR1 is MGHRA and CDR2 is YSYEKL in the germline V gene. DNA for the CDR3: TGCGCCAGCAGCCAGGGGGCAGTCATGAACACTGAAGCTTTCTTT. Amino acids: CASSQGAVMNTEAFF.

The chain joins TRBV5-8 to TRBJ1-5; tentatively, D is TRBD1 (5 bases). CDR3 length: 15 residues. V was trimmed by 0 bases and J by 4 bases, leaving 11 bases between them. Per the germline V gene, CDR1 is SGHTS and CDR2 is YDEGEE. CDR3 sequence reads: CASSLGTGGNQPQHF. For the CDR3, the DNA is TGTGCCAGCAGCTTGGGTACAGGAGGTAATCAGCCCCAGCATTTT.

The chain joins TRBV19 to TRBJ2-7; D may be TRBD2 (6 bases). The germline V gene encodes CDR1 LNHDA and CDR2 SQIVND (reference sequence). The V gene lost 5 bases and the J gene lost 5 bases, with 25 bases spanning the gap. The CDR3 loop spans 17 amino acids. CDR3 DNA: TGTGCCAGTAGTGCCTTGGGGACGTTATCCGGGAGCCACGAGCAGTACTTC. Translation: CASSALGTLSGSHEQYF.

The chain joins TRBV29-1 to TRBJ2-5, with TRBD2 matching over 14 bases. The CDR3 runs 18 residues. Looked up from germline, CDR1 is SQVTM and CDR2 is ANQGSEA. V shed 6 bases and J 4 bases; nucleotides not matched to a gene: 16. In nucleotides, the CDR3 is TGCAGCGTGGGACAAACCGGGACTAGCGGGAGTACTTCAGAGACCCAGTACTTC. Translating it yields CSVGQTGTSGSTSETQYF. Together with reference TRBV29-1 and TRBJ2-5, the CDR3 gives the full variable domain: SAVISQKPSRDICQRGTSLTIQCQVDSQVTMMFWYRQQPGQSLTLIATANQGSEATYESGFVIDKFPISRPNLTFSTLTVSNMSPEDSSIYLCSVGQTGTSGSTSETQYFGPGTRLLVL.

This chain connects TRBV4-3 to TRBJ2-5, with 7 bases fitting TRBD2. CDR1 LGHNA and CDR2 YSLEER come from the germline V gene. This CDR3 is 14 amino acids long. V gave up 4 bases and J gave up 7 bases; unmatched junction bases: 9. CDR3 DNA sequence: TGCGCCAGCAGCCCCGGGAGGCTTGAAGGGACCCAGTACTTC. This encodes CASSPGRLEGTQYF.

The V and J genes are TRBV5-5 and TRBJ2-7; perhaps D is TRBD1 or TRBD2 (5 bases each). This CDR3 contains 12 residues. V lost 3 bases and J 3 bases, leaving 7 bases between the germline ends. CDR1 is SGHKS and CDR2 is YYEKEE in the germline V gene (reference sequence). The CDR3 region is CASSWGNYEQYF. CDR3 in DNA: TGTGCCAGCAGCTGGGGGAACTACGAGCAGTACTTC.

This clone is a singleton in its sample. The chain combines TRBV5-6 with TRBJ1-2; D is ambiguous. The CDR3 loop spans 14 amino acids. Per the germline V gene, CDR1 is SGHDT and CDR2 is YYEEEE. The V end was cut by 1 base, the J end by 0 bases, with 7 bases between. The CDR3 spells CASSLFVANYGYTF. The CDR3 bases are TGTGCCAGCAGCTTGTTCGTAGCTAACTATGGCTACACCTTC.

The chain couples TRBV5-8 to TRBJ2-2; the D is unclear. This CDR3 has 15 amino acids. Germline V lookup: CDR1 SGHTS, CDR2 YDEGEE. Trimming took 5 bases from V and 8 from J, leaving 19 bases between them. The CDR3 loop is CASRPRNAFAGELFF. The CDR3 region has the DNA TGTGCCAGCAGACCCCGGAACGCCTTCGCGGGGGAGCTGTTTTTT.

The genes are TRBV5-4 and TRBJ2-7, with 11 nucleotides matching TRBD2. J lost 3 bases, V lost 2 bases, and 10 bases had no gene match. Germline CDR1 and CDR2: SGHNT and YYREEE (reference sequence). This CDR3 has 17 residues. The CDR3: CASSLPRPGLAVYEQYF. The CDR3 coding sequence is TGTGCCAGCAGCTTACCTCGTCCGGGACTAGCGGTCTACGAGCAGTACTTC.

The chain couples TRBV12-5 to TRBJ1-5; TRBD1 aligns across 11 bases. This CDR3 has 15 residues. Looked up from germline, CDR1 is LGHNT and CDR2 is FRNRAP. Germline trimming cut 5 bases from V and 5 bases from J; bases unmatched to any gene: 5. The CDR3 reads CASGPGDRGDQPQHF. The CDR3 DNA sequence: TGTGCTAGTGGTCCCGGGGACAGGGGGGATCAGCCCCAGCATTTT.

The chain uses TRBV7-2 and TRBJ2-7, with 9 bases fitting TRBD1. Germline CDR1 and CDR2: SGHTA and FQGNSA. The V segment lost 0 bases and the J segment 4 bases; nucleotides outside the gene matches: 1. The CDR3 totals 14 residues. The CDR3 here is CASSLAGTGYEQYF. In nucleotides, the CDR3 is TGTGCCAGCAGCTTAGCTGGGACAGGGTACGAGCAGTACTTC.

This clone appeared once. The chain combines TRBV7-2 with TRBJ1-2; D not certain. The CDR3 is 17 amino acids. Trimming removed 0 bases from V and 0 bases from J, with 14 bases in between. Germline CDR1 and CDR2: SGHTA and FQGNSA. The CDR3 DNA reads TGTGCCAGCAGCTTAGCCAATAGCGCAGCGCCTAACTATGGCTACACCTTC. Residues: CASSLANSAAPNYGYTF.

The rearrangement uses TRBV4-3 and TRBJ2-3; 7 positions match TRBD2. Trimming at V came to 4 bases and at J to 5 bases, leaving 6 bases not matched to a gene. Looked up from germline, CDR1 is LGHNA and CDR2 is YSLEER. CDR3 length: 14 residues. CDR3 nucleotide sequence: TGCGCCAGCAGCCTCGGACTAGGCAGAGATACGCAGTATTTT. It encodes CASSLGLGRDTQYF.

V usage is TRBV7-9 and J usage is TRBJ2-7; the match to TRBD1 covers 9 bases. Trimming took 5 bases from V and 4 from J; bases not matched to a gene: 12. The CDR3 runs to 16 residues. The germline V gene has CDR1 SEHNR and CDR2 FQNEAQ (reference sequence). CDR3 nucleotide sequence: TGTGCCAGCAGCACACCCCGGGACAGGGACGAGTACGAGCAGTACTTC. It encodes CASSTPRDRDEYEQYF. Variable domain in full (rest from reference TRBV7-9 and TRBJ2-7): DTGVSQNPRHKITKRGQNVTFRCDPISEHNRLYWYRQTLGQGPEFLTYFQNEAQLEKSRLLSDRFSAERPKGSFSTLEIQRTEQGDSAMYLCASSTPRDRDEYEQYFGPGTRLTVT.

The chain is built from TRBV2 and TRBJ2-4, with 10 bases aligning to TRBD1. J was trimmed by 7 bases and V by 6 bases; bases with no gene match: 18. Germline CDR1 reads SNHLY; CDR2 reads FYNNEI. The CDR3 is made up of 18 amino acids. The CDR3: CASRNWVVGTGERNIQYF. The CDR3, as DNA: TGTGCCAGCAGAAACTGGGTAGTTGGGACAGGGGAGAGGAACATTCAGTACTTC.

V and J are TRBV11-3 and TRBJ2-1; TRBD2 matches 9 bases. Germline lookup yields CDR1 SGHNT and CDR2 YENEEA. J was trimmed by 2 bases and V by 6 bases; bases with no gene match: 5. There are 15 residues in the CDR3. The CDR3 reads CASSPRLAAYNEQFF. The CDR3 DNA is TGTGCCAGCAGTCCTCGACTAGCGGCCTACAATGAGCAGTTCTTC.

The chain uses TRBV29-1 and TRBJ1-3; D is ambiguous. Per the germline V gene, CDR1 is SQVTM and CDR2 is ANQGSEA. This CDR3 contains 15 residues. V lost 4 bases, J lost 0 bases, and 13 bases lay in between. CDR3 coding DNA: TGCAGCGTTGGGATCCAGTCTTCCTCTGGAAACACCATATATTTT. Translated, it gives CSVGIQSSSGNTIYF.

This chain uses TRBV5-4 with TRBJ2-5, with TRBD1 identical over 9 bases. Germline values: CDR1 SGHNT, CDR2 YYREEE (reference sequence). With 4 bases clipped from V and 3 bases from J, the junction kept 7 bases outside the gene matches. This CDR3 has 15 amino acids. The CDR3 sequence: CASSHRGRFEETQYF. DNA of the CDR3: TGTGCCAGCAGCCACAGGGGGCGCTTCGAAGAGACCCAGTACTTC.

As DNA, the CDR3 is TGTGCCAGCAGCGTAGACGTCAGGGCGGTGAACACTGAAGCTTTCTTT. Translated, it gives CASSVDVRAVNTEAFF. This chain connects TRBV9 to TRBJ1-1; TRBD1 is a possible D gene (5 bases). V was cut by 0 bases and J by 0 bases, with 12 bases left in between. Germline V lookup: CDR1 SGDLS, CDR2 YYNGEE. The CDR3 spans 16 residues.

The chain links TRBV2 to TRBJ2-3, with D possibly matching TRBD2 (7 bases). The germline V gene encodes CDR1 SNHLY and CDR2 FYNNEI. The V end lost 7 bases, the J end lost 1 base, and 9 bases lay between the germline ends. This CDR3 region has 13 residues. CDR3: CASKGGGTDTQYF. CDR3 nucleotides: TGTGCCAGCAAGGGGGGGGGCACAGATACGCAGTATTTT.

As to this clone: Other DNA sequences in this specimen translate into the identical CDR3. The CDR3 here is CASSWASTNEKLFF. The CDR3 bases are TGTGCCAGCAGTTGGGCATCGACTAATGAAAAACTGTTTTTT. This rearrangement joins TRBV28 to TRBJ1-4; no firm D call. Trimming shortened V by 4 bases and J by 2 bases, and 8 bases separated the two germline ends. Per germline, CDR1 MDHEN and CDR2 SYDVKM. This CDR3 spans 14 amino acids. Combining the CDR3 with reference TRBV28 and TRBJ1-4 gives the whole variable domain DVKVTQSSRYLVKRTGEKVFLECVQDMDHENMFWYRQDPGLGLRLIYFSYDVKMKEKGDIPEGYSVSREKKERFSLILESASTNQTSMYLCASSWASTNEKLFFGSGTQLSVL.

The chain couples TRBV19 to TRBJ2-3; D is perhaps TRBD2 (5 bases). This CDR3 has 14 amino acids. V lost 3 bases and J 3 bases, leaving 10 bases between the germline ends. CDR1 and CDR2 (germline): LNHDA, SQIVND (reference sequence). CDR3 protein: CASSIGDRTDTQYF. CDR3 in DNA: TGTGCCAGTAGTATCGGGGATAGGACAGATACGCAGTATTTT. Full variable domain (remainder filled in from reference TRBV19 and TRBJ2-3): DGGITQSPKYLFRKEGQNVTLSCEQNLNHDAMYWYRQDPGQGLRLIYYSQIVNDFQKGDIAEGYSVSREKKESFPLTVTSAQKNPTAFYLCASSIGDRTDTQYFGPGTRLTVL.